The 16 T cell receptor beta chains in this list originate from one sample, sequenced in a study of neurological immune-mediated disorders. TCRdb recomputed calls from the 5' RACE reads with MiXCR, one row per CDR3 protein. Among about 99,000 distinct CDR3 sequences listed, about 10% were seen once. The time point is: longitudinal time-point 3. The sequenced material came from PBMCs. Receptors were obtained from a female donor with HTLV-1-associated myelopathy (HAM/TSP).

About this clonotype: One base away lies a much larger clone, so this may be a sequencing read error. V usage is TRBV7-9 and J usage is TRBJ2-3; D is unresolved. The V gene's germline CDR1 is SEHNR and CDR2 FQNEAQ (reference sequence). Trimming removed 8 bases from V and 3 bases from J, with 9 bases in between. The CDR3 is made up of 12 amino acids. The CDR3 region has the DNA TGTGCCAGCTGTTTGGTGACAGATACGCAGTATTTT. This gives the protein CASCLVTDTQYF.

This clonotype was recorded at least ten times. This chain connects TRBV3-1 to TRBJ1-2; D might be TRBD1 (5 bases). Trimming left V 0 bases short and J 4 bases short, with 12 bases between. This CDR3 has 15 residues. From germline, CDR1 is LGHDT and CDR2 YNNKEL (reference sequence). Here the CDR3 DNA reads TGTGCCAGCAGCCAAGATGACTGGGGCGCCTATGGCTACACCTTC. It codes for CASSQDDWGAYGYTF.

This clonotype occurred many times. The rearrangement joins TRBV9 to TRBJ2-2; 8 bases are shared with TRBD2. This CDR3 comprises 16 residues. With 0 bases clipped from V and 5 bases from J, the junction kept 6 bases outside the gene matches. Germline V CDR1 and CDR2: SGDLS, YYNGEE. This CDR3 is CASSVATSGGTGELFF. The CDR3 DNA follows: TGTGCCAGCAGCGTAGCAACCAGCGGGGGAACCGGGGAGCTGTTTTTT. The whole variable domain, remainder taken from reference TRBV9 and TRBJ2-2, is DSGVTQTPKHLITATGQRVTLRCSPRSGDLSVYWYQQSLDQGLQFLIQYYNGEERAKGNILERFSAQQFPDLHSELNLSSLELGDSALYFCASSVATSGGTGELFFGEGSRLTVL.

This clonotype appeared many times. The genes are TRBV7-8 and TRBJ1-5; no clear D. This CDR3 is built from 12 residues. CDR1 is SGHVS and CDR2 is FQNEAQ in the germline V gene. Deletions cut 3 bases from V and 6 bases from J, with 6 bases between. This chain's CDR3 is CASSLTTQPQHF. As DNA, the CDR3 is TGTGCCAGCAGCTTGACGACTCAGCCCCAGCATTTT.

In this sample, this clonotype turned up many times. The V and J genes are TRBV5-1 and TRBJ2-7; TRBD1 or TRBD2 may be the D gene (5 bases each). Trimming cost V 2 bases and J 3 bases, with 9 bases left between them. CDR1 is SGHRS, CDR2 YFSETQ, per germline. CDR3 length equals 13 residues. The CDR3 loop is CASSFGTIYEQYF. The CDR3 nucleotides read TGCGCCAGCAGCTTTGGGACCATCTACGAGCAGTACTTC.

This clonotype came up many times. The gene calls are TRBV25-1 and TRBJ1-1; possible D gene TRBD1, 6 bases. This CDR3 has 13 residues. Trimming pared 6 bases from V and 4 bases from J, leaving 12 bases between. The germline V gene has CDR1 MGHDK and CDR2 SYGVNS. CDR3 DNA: TGTGCCAGCAGGGAGGGGGGTGGCACTGAAGCTTTCTTT. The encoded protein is CASREGGGTEAFF.

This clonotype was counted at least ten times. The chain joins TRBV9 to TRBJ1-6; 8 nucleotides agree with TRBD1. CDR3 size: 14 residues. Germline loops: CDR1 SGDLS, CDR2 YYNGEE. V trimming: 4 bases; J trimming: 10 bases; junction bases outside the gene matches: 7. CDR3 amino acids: CASSPRTGQSPLHF. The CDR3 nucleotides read TGTGCCAGCAGCCCTCGGACAGGGCAGTCACCCCTCCACTTT.

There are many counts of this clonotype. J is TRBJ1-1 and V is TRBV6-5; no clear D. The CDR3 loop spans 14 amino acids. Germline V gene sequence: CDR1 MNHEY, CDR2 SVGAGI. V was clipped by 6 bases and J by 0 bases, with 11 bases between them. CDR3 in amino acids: CASSSWNMNTEAFF. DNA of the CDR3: TGTGCCAGCAGCTCGTGGAACATGAACACTGAAGCTTTCTTT.

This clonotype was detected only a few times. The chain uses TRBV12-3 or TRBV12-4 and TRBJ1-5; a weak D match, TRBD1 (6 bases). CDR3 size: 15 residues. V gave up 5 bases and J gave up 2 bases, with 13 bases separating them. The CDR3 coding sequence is TGTGCCAGCAGTATCACAGGGAGCGGCAATCAGCCCCAGCATTTT. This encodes CASSITGSGNQPQHF.

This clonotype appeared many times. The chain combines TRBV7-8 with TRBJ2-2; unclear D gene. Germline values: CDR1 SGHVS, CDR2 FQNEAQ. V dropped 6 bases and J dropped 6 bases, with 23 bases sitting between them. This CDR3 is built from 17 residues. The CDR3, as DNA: TGTGCCAGCAGAAATAGAGTCGGGCCCTATCCACCCGGGGAGCTGTTTTTT. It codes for CASRNRVGPYPPGELFF.

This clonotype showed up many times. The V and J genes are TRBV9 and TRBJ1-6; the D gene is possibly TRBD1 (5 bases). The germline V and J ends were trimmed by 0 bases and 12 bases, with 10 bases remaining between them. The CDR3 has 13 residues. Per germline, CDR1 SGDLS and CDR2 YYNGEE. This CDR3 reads CASSVAGSGPLHF. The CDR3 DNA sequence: TGTGCCAGCAGCGTAGCAGGGTCTGGACCCCTCCACTTT. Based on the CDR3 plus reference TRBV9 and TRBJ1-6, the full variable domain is DSGVTQTPKHLITATGQRVTLRCSPRSGDLSVYWYQQSLDQGLQFLIQYYNGEERAKGNILERFSAQQFPDLHSELNLSSLELGDSALYFCASSVAGSGPLHFGNGTRLTVT.

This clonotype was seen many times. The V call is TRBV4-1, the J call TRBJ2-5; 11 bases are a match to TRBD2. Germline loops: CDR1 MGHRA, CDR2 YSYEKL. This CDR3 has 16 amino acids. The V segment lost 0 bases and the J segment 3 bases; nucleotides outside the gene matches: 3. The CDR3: CASSQDLTSGEETQYF. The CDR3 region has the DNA TGCGCCAGCAGCCAAGATCTGACTAGCGGGGAAGAGACCCAGTACTTC.

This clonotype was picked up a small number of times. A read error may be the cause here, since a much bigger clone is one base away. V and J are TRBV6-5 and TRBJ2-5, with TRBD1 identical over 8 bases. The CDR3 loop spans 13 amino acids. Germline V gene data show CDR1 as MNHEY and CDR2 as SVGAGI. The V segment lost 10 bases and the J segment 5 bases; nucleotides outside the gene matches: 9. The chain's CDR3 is CANRRDRSETQYF. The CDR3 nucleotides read TGTGCCAACAGACGGGACAGGAGCGAGACCCAGTACTTC.

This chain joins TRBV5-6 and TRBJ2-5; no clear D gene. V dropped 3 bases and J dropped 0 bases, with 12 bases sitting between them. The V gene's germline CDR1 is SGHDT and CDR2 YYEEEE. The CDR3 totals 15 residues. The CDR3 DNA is TGTGCCAGCAGCTCGTTGTACAGAGACCAAGAGACCCAGTACTTC. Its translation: CASSSLYRDQETQYF.

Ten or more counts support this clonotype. CDR3 sequence: CASSFIFGDEQYF. The CDR3 coding sequence is TGCGCCAGCAGCTTTATTTTCGGTGACGAGCAGTACTTC. The chain uses TRBV5-1 and TRBJ2-7; no reliable D call. Trimming pared 2 bases from V and 5 bases from J, leaving 11 bases between. The CDR3 loop spans 13 amino acids. Germline V gene lookup returns CDR1 SGHRS and CDR2 YFSETQ.

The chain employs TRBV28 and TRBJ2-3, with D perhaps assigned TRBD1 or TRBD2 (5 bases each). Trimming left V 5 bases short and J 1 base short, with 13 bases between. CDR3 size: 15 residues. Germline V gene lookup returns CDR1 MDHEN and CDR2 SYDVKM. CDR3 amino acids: CASSLQGDGTDTQYF. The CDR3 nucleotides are TGTGCCAGCAGTCTACAAGGGGACGGCACAGATACGCAGTATTTT.